The T cell receptor beta chain under discussion was sequenced for a study of identical twins. V was cut by 6 bases and J by 7 bases, with 13 bases left in between. Per the germline V gene, CDR1 is ENHRY and CDR2 is SYGVKD. This CDR3 comprises 12 residues. TCRdb processed the 5' RACE reads anew with MiXCR; each CDR3 protein has one entry. Of 700,000 or so distinct CDR3 sequences detected, 21% appear once; the ten largest clones hold around 4.5%. A further study also used this sample, focusing on T cells expressing NK-cell markers.

This clonotype was sampled from a woman aged 18-29 years in good health. The chain is built from TRBV10-3 and TRBJ2-7; D gene unclear. Sequenced input: PBMCs. CDR3 sequence reads: CAISPPLGEQYF. The CDR3 bases are TGTGCCATCAGCCCCCCCTTAGGGGAGCAGTACTTC.